One and the same sample provided the 2 T cell receptor beta chains below, sequenced in a study of blood T cell repertoires in COVID-19. The table came from immunoSEQ multiplex PCR; TCRdb's copy has only in-frame clones and leaves some out. This sample has 130,000 or so clones, with approximately 90% found just once. Sequenced material: peripheral blood. Receptors originate from a man aged 70-80 years with active or convalescent COVID-19.

This chain links TRBV6-5 with TRBJ2-1; 12 positions match TRBD2. Per germline, CDR1 MNHEY and CDR2 SVGAGI. With V trimmed by 6 bases and J by 6 bases, 3 bases remained unmatched. The CDR3 runs to 14 residues. This CDR3 is CASSLAGGINEQFF. CDR3 DNA sequence: TGTGCCAGCAGCCTAGCGGGAGGGATCAATGAGCAGTTCTTC.

The V and J genes are TRBV19 and TRBJ1-1; TRBD1 might be the D (6 bases). The CDR3 is 14 amino acids. Germline loops: CDR1 LNHDA, CDR2 SQIVND (reference sequence). V was shortened by 7 bases and J by 2 bases, with 14 bases between the two germline ends. CDR3 protein: CASTQGPGNTEAFF. CDR3 bases: TGTGCCAGTACTCAGGGGCCGGGAAACACTGAAGCTTTCTTT.